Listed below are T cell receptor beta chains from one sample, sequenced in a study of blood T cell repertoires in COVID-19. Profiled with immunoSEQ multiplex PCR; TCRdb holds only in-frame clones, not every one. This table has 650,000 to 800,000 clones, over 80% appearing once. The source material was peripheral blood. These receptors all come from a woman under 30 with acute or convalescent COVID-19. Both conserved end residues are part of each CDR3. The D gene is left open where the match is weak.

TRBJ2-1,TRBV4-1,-,TGCGCCAGCAGCCAAGATCGGGGGAGCATGAGCTCCTACAATGAGCAGTTCTTC,CASSQDRGSMSSYNEQFF
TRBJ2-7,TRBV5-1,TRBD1,TGCGCCAGCAGCTCGGACGGACAGGCAACCTACGAGCAGTACTTC,CASSSDGQATYEQYF
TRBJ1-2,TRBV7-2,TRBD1,TGTGCCAGCAGCCTAGGGACAGCCCGCAAGGGCTACACCTTC,CASSLGTARKGYTF
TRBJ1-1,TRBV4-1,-,TGCGCCAGCAGCCAAAGTGAGGGAAGTTTTTGGGACACTGAAGCTTTCTTT,CASSQSEGSFWDTEAFF
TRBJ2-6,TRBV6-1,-,TGTGCCAGCAGTGAAGCCAGGTCTGGGGCCAACGTCCTGACTTTC,CASSEARSGANVLTF
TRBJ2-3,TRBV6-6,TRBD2,TGTGCCAGCACCCGACTAGCGGGGCGCGCAGATACGCAGTATTTT,CASTRLAGRADTQYF
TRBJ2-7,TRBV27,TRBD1,TGTGCCAGCAGTTTAAGGACAGGGCTCTACGAGCAGTACTTC,CASSLRTGLYEQYF
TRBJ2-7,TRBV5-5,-,TGTGCCAGCAGCTTGGACCCCGAGACCTACGAGCAGTACTTC,CASSLDPETYEQYF
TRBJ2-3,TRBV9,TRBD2,TGTGCCAGCACCCGACTAGCGGGGGTAACAGATACGCAGTATTTT,CASTRLAGVTDTQYF
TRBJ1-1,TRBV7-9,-,TGTGCCAGCAGCTTGGCAATCACTGAAGCTTTCTTT,CASSLAITEAFF
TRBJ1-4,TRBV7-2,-,TGTGCCAGCAGCTTAGCCCCAGCAACTAATGAAAAACTGTTTTTT,CASSLAPATNEKLFF